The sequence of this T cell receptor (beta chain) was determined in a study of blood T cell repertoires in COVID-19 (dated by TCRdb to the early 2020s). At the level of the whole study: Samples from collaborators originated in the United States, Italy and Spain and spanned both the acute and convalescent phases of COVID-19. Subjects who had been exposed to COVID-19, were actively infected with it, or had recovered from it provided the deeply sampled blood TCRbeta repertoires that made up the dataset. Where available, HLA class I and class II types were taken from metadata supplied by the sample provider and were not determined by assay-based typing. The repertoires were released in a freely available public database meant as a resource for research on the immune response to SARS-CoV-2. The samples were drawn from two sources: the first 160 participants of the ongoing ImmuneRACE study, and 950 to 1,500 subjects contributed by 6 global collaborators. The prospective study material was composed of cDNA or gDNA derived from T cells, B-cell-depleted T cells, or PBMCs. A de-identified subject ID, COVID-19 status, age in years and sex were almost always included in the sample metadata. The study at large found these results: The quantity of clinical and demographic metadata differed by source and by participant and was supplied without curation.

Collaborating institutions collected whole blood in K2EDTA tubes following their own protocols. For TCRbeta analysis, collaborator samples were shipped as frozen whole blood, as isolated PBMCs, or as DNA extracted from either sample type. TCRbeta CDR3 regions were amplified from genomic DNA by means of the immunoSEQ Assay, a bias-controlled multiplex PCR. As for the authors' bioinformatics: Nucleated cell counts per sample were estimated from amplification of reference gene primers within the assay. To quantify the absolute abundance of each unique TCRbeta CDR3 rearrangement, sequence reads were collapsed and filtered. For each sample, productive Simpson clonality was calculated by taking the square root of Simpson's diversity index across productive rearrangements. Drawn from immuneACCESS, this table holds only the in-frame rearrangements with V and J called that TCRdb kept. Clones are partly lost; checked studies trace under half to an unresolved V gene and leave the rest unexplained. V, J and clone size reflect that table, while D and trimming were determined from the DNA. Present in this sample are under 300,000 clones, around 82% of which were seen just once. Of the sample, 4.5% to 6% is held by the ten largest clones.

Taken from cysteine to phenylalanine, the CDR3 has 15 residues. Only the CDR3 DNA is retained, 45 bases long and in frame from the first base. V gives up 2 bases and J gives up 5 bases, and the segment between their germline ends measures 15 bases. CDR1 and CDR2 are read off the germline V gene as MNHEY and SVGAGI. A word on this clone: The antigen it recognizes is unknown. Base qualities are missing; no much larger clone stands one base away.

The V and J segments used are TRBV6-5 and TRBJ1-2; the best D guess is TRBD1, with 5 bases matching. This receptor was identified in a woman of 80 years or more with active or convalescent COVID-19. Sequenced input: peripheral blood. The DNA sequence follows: TGTGCCAGCAGTTACACGGGGGACCTCAGATATGGCTACACCTTC. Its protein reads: CASSYTGDLRYGYTF.